The entry below describes one T cell receptor (beta chain). Its recognized antigen is unknown. The sample holds no much larger clone one base away, and base qualities are not on file. Its CDR3 holds 17 amino acids, cysteine through phenylalanine. Just CDR3 DNA is preserved here, 51 bases in frame from base 1. CDR1 and CDR2, per the germline V gene (reference sequence), are MNHEY and SMNVEV. At the junction V is shortened by 5 bases and J by 8 bases; bases outside the gene matches: 14. In light of the paper, this sample's treatment or condition label describes: in vitro stimulation with specific CMV peptide epitopes to enrich CMV-specific T cells. The data were obtained in a study of T cell repertoires in cytomegalovirus infection (dated by TCRdb to between 2018 and 2020). Study-wide context: The peptide stimulations were aimed at well-studied HLA-B-restricted epitopes as well as recently identified HLA-C-restricted CMV epitopes, whose presentation resists viral immunomodulation. Donor HLA type was relevant to the analysis, because carriage of CMV infection together with the matching HLA type was indicated by public TCR beta signatures. Overall results and qualifications from the work: The ex vivo response was dominated by HLA-C-restricted CMV-specific TCR beta clonotypes, which also provided the single most frequent clonotype in two of eight donors. In both this cohort and an independent cohort of 300 to 450 donors, the cumulative frequency of public TCR beta family members distinguished carriers of CMV infection plus the relevant HLA type.

The sequencing machine was an Illumina HiSeq 1500. TCRdb applied fastp at Q25 and MiXCR to the public reads, then kept only in-frame beta chains. Each entry is one CDR3 protein sequence, shown with its most common DNA and genes. This sample lists roughly 80,000 distinct CDR3 sequences; roughly a quarter were detected once. Roughly 50% of the sample is held by the ten biggest clonotypes. The sequence was obtained from a human donor in good health (CMV status not recorded). Some clones in this sample may be carry-over from other donors' samples. The rearrangement joined TRBV27 to TRBJ1-6; 8 bases in between match TRBD1. The sequences come from CD8+ T cells from cultured PBMCs, collected from culture after CMV antigen stimulation. The DNA sequence follows: TGTGCCAGCAGTCCCCGAACAGGACAGGGAGGAGATTCACCCCTCCACTTT. Its amino acids are CASSPRTGQGGDSPLHF.